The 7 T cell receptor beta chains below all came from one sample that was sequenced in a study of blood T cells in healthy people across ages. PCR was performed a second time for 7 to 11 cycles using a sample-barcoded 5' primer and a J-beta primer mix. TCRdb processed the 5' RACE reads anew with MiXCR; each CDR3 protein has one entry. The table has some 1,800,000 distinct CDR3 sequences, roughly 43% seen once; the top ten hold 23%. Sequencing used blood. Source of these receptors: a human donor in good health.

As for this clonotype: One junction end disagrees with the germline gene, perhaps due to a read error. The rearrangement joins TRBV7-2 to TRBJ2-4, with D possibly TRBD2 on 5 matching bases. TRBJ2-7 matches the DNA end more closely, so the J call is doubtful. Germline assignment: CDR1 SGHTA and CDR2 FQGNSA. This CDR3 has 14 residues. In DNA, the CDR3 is TGTGCCAGCAGCTTAGGTGCGGACTCCTGCGAGCAGTACTTC. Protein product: CASSLGADSCEQYF.

DNA of the CDR3: TGCAGTGCTAGAGGAATCCTACAGGGTAGCAATCAGCCCCAGCATTTT. Protein product: CSARGILQGSNQPQHF. The chain employs TRBV20-1 and TRBJ1-5, with a tentative D call TRBD1 (6 bases). V was shortened by 1 base and J by 0 bases, with 13 bases between the two germline ends. Germline CDR1 reads DFQATT; CDR2 reads SNEGSKA (reference sequence). This CDR3 comprises 16 residues.

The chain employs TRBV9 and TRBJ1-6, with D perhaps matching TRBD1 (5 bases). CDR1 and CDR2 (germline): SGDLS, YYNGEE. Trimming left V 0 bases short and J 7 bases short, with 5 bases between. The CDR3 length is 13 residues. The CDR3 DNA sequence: TGTGCCAGCAGCGTAGGACAGAATTCACCCCTCCACTTT. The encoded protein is CASSVGQNSPLHF.

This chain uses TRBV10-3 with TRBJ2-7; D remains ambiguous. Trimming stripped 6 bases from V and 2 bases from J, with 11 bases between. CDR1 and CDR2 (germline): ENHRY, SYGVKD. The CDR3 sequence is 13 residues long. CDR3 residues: CAIRSTETYEQYF. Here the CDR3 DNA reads TGTGCCATCAGGTCAACAGAAACCTACGAGCAGTACTTC.

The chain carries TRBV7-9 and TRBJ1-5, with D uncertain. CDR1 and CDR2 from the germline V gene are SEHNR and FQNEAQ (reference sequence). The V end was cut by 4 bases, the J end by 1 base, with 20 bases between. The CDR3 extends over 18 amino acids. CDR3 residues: CASSSSEWGEGSNQPQHF. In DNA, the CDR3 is TGTGCCAGCAGCTCATCAGAATGGGGTGAAGGGAGCAATCAGCCCCAGCATTTT.

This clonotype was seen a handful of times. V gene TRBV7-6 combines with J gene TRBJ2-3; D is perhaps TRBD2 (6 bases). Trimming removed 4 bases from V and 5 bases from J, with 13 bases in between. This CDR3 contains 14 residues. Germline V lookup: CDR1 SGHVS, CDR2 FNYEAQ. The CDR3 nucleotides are TGTGCCAGCAGCTCAGGACTATTAGTAGATACGCAGTATTTT. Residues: CASSSGLLVDTQYF.

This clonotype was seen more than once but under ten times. The CDR3 loop is CASSVAGTALSNEQFF. CDR3 bases: TGTGCCAGCAGCGTAGCCGGGACAGCTCTATCAAATGAGCAGTTCTTC. This chain links TRBV9 with TRBJ2-1; TRBD1 aligns across 7 bases. Germline V lookup: CDR1 SGDLS, CDR2 YYNGEE. CDR3 length: 16 residues. The V gene end was trimmed by 0 bases and the J gene end by 7 bases; junction bases not matched to a gene: 10.